This T cell receptor beta chain emerged from a study of T cells in women clearing cervical HPV infection listed by TCRdb under 2018. With regard to the full study: The cases were about 27 women with histologically confirmed HPV16-related CIN3 or worse, and 2 of these cases were invasive cancers. Nested within Costa Rica's Guanacaste HPV Natural History Study, an exploratory proof-of-principle case-control study compared TCR repertoires across cervical HPV16 outcomes. Blood from cases was collected at the visit at which the lesion was first identified, whereas blood from controls was collected once infection was no longer detected. In the parent cohort, 9,000 to 11,000 women aged 18 or older were enrolled in Guanacaste, Costa Rica, during about 1992 to 1994 and were followed for more than 6 years. The controls were about 26 women whose single incident HPV16 infection cleared within 12 months with no development of precancer or cancer. Quality controls consisted of five blinded duplicates per group, for a total of approximately 60 samples made up of roughly 50 participants and roughly ten replicates. Because only a few women had HLA typing data, the possibility that HLA type acted as a confounder could not be ruled out. Cases were matched to controls by age within five years and by the year the sample was collected. Among cases, blood sampling occurred a median of about 150 days after lesion detection, with an interquartile range of about 90 to 230 days. A median age of nearly 35 years was observed in cases versus roughly 38 in controls, and no significant differences in baseline characteristics were found.

Every participant had a single incident cervical HPV16 infection, and women with prevalent HPV16 infections were excluded. Cervical HPV DNA was detected with MY09/MY11 PCR, and genotyping was done by dot-blot hybridization. Approximately 15 mL of heparinized blood were centrifuged, and the buffy coat was aliquoted, frozen at -30°C, then stored at -80°C. QIAGEN kits were used to extract genomic DNA from buffy coat specimens. As for this clone: Its antigen specificity is not known. A junction boundary mismatches the germline segment, possibly from a read error. The CDR3 is cut off 3 residues early in the read; its end comes from the germline J gene.

TCR beta CDR3 regions were amplified by multiplex PCR using the immunoSEQ assay from an average of about 1,200 ng genomic DNA per sample. Primer bias was corrected in the assay by using a complete synthetic TCR repertoire to establish an amplification baseline. The amplicons were sequenced using the Illumina platform. The paper's data handling went like this. Sequences were error-corrected by clustering with frequency ratios and a modified nearest-neighbor algorithm and were then analyzed in the immunoSEQ Analyzer with IMGT gene definitions. At each rarefaction depth, TCR richness and evenness were averaged across 20 rarefaction repeats, and samples with fewer sequences than that depth were excluded. Wilcoxon rank sum tests with FDR correction were used to compare relative abundances of V, D and J genes between the groups. An intraclass correlation of about 96% for TCR richness and an average of roughly 76% across 66 gene segments were obtained from the blinded duplicates. In its TCRdb copy, this immuneACCESS table keeps in-frame sequences only and misses some clones. Where compared with another copy, unresolved V genes explain less than half of these, and the others have no known cause. V and J calls plus clone size are reproduced from that table; the DNA served to infer D and trimming. This sample's listing comprises around 40,000 clones. Around 6.4% of the sample comes from the top ten.

What the authors observed across the whole study: Because the number of T cells in each sample was unknown, differences in richness could reflect differing T-cell content rather than repertoire biology. Significantly higher TCR repertoire richness was observed in CIN3+ cases than in controls across sequencing depths, whereas no difference in evenness was found. Random forest classifiers that combined richness and V gene abundances separated cases from controls with an estimated AUC of less than 0.85. The cross-sectional design could not show whether associations preceded infection or resulted from it; effector/memory subsets and HPV-specific T cells were not isolated. TRBV6-7 relative abundance was lower in cases than in controls (about 0.099% versus 0.17%; Bonferroni P = 0.0008).

The cysteine opens and the phenylalanine closes a CDR3 of 16 amino acids. The DNA shown is the part of the CDR3 that was read: 39 bases, in frame from base 1. The sequence came from a woman aged 18 to 69 with a cervical HPV16 infection that either progressed to CIN3+ or cleared (not recorded which). The sequencing sample was made of blood buffy coat. The chain is made from TRBV12-3 or TRBV12-4 and TRBJ2-3; 11 of the junction bases match TRBD1. CDR3 loop: CASSLSGQGATGTQYF. CDR3 bases read: TGTGCCAGCAGTTTAAGCGGACAGGGGGCAACAGGTACG.